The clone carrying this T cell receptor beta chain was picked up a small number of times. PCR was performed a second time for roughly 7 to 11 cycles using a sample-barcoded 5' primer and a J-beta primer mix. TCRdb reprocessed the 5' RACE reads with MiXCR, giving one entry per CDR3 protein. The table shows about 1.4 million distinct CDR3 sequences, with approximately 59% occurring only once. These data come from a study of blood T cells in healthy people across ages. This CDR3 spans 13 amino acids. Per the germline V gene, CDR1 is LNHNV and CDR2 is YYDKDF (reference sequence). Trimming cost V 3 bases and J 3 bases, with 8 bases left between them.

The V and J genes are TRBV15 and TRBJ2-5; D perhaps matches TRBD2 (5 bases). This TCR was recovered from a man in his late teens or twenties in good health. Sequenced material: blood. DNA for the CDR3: TGTGCCACCAGCAGGGTACTAGAAGAGACCCAGTACTTC. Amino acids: CATSRVLEETQYF.